This T cell receptor beta chain was identified during a study of T-cell memory formation after mild COVID-19. Study-wide results and caveats: Whether second-wave clones peaking at day 37 were SARS-CoV-2 specific went unconfirmed. Clones that shrank (day 15 to 85) were balanced CD4/CD8, whereas later expanders leaned CD4+.

Points on this clonotype: The target antigen is unknown.

TCRdb called the 5' RACE reads again in MiXCR, with one record for every CDR3 protein. Of fewer than 200,000 distinct CDR3 sequences listed, 13% are singletons. The specimen sequenced was PBMCs or a T cell subset sorted from them (not recorded which). This receptor was taken from a man aged 18 to 30 who had mild COVID-19 (a few samples of this study predate the infection). Cell type and time point are not known.

The CDR3 nucleotides are TGTGCCAGCAGCCAACGGGACACTGAAGCTTTCTTT. As protein: CASSQRDTEAFF. The chain combines TRBV3-2 with TRBJ1-1. TRBV3-2 is a recognized pseudogene. CDR3 length: 12 amino acids.